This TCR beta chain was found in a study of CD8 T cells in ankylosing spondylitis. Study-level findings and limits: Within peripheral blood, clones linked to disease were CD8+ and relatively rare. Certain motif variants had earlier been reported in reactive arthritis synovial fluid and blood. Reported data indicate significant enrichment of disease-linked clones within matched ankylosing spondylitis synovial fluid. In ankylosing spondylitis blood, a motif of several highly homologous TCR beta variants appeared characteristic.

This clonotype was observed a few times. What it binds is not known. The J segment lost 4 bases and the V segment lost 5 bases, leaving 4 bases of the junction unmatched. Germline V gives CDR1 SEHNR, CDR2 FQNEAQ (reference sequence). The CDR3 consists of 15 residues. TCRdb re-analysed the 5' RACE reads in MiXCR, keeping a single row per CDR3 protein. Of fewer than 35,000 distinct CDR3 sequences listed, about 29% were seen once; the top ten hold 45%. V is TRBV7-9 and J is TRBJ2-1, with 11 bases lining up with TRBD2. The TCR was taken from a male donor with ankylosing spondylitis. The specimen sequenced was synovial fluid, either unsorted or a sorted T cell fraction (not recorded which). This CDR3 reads CASSLLAGVYNEQFF. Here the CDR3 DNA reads TGTGCCAGCAGCCTACTAGCGGGAGTGTACAATGAGCAGTTCTTC.